The 29 T cell receptor beta chains below were found in one sample sequenced in a study of blood T cell repertoires in COVID-19. Assay: immunoSEQ multiplex PCR; the TCRdb copy retains only in-frame clones and omits some. The table includes around 20,000 clones, 90% to 95% detected once. Sequencing was carried out using peripheral blood. Source of these receptors: a human donor in a cohort sampled during active COVID-19.

Worth noting for this clone: Its ends do not fully match the called genes, so a read error is possible. The chain recombines TRBV19 with TRBJ2-2; maybe TRBD1 (6 bases). Germline V gene lookup returns CDR1 LNHDA and CDR2 SQIVND (reference sequence). This CDR3 has 17 amino acids. CDR3 bases: TGTGCCAGTAGTTACGGACCGGGGCAGGGGAACACCGGAGAGCTGTTTTTT. Translation gives CASSYGPGQGNTGELFF.

The rearrangement links TRBV30 to TRBJ2-5, with a weak D call TRBD2 (5 bases). V was trimmed by 3 bases and J by 10 bases, leaving 12 bases between them. Germline V CDR1 and CDR2: GTSNPN, SVGIG (reference sequence). The CDR3 consists of 11 residues. The DNA for the CDR3 is TGTGCCTGGAGCCTCTCTGAGGGCCAGTACTTC. It yields the protein CAWSLSEGQYF.

V gene TRBV30 combines with J gene TRBJ1-6; 9 nucleotides agree with TRBD1. This CDR3 is built from 14 residues. Per germline, CDR1 GTSNPN and CDR2 SVGIG (reference sequence). Germline trimming cut 2 bases from V and 6 bases from J; bases unmatched to any gene: 2. CDR3 region: CAWSRGQGNSPLHF. The CDR3 nucleotides read TGTGCCTGGAGTAGGGGACAGGGTAATTCACCCCTCCACTTT.

The chain is built from TRBV20-1 and TRBJ2-3, with no clear D. Germline CDR1 reads DFQATT; CDR2 reads SNEGSKA (reference sequence). V was cut by 0 bases and J by 7 bases, with 5 bases left in between. CDR3 length: 11 residues. The CDR3 sequence: CSARDQNTQYF. The CDR3 coding sequence is TGCAGTGCTAGAGATCAGAATACGCAGTATTTT.

This clone was seen a single time. The genes are TRBV28 and TRBJ1-4; a possible D gene is TRBD1 (5 bases). The V gene's germline CDR1 is MDHEN and CDR2 SYDVKM. V dropped 3 bases and J dropped 2 bases, with 13 bases sitting between them. The CDR3 covers 16 residues. The CDR3 sequence is CASSLGGTSTNEKLFF. CDR3 coding DNA: TGTGCCAGCAGTTTGGGGGGGACCTCGACTAATGAAAAACTGTTTTTT.

V gene TRBV6-2 or TRBV6-3 combines with J gene TRBJ1-2; TRBD1 aligns across 7 bases. Germline V lookup: CDR1 MNHEY, CDR2 SVGEGT. Losses at the gene ends were 5 bases for V and 2 bases for J; bases not matched to a gene: 17. The CDR3 has 18 residues. CDR3: CASSPDRAITNYNYGYTF. In DNA form, the CDR3 reads TGTGCCAGCAGTCCAGACAGGGCCATCACTAACTACAACTATGGCTACACCTTC.

The chain uses TRBV18 and TRBJ1-2; 9 bases match TRBD1. J gave up 12 bases and V 5 bases, and 7 bases lay outside the gene matches. Germline V gene lookup returns CDR1 KGHSH and CDR2 LQKENI. This CDR3 comprises 12 residues. CDR3 sequence reads: CASSVQQGADTF. CDR3 in DNA: TGTGCCAGCTCAGTACAACAGGGGGCGGACACCTTC.

This clone was detected only once. This chain links TRBV28 with TRBJ1-4; D gene ambiguous. Germline V gene sequence: CDR1 MDHEN, CDR2 SYDVKM. The V end was cut by 4 bases, the J end by 3 bases, with 3 bases between. The CDR3 consists of 12 residues. The CDR3 reads CASSSANEKLFF. The CDR3 nucleotides read TGTGCCAGCAGTTCGGCTAATGAAAAACTGTTTTTT.

This clone appeared a single time. The CDR3 here is CAISEAGASKNQPQHF. CDR3 sequence (DNA): TGTGCCATCAGTGAAGCAGGGGCGAGTAAAAATCAGCCCCAGCATTTT. The rearrangement joins TRBV10-3 to TRBJ1-5; tentatively, D is TRBD1 (6 bases). Trimming pared 3 bases from V and 4 bases from J, leaving 16 bases between. Per germline, CDR1 ENHRY and CDR2 SYGVKD. The CDR3 extends over 16 amino acids.

The J gene is TRBJ1-6, the V gene TRBV3-1 (or the pseudogene TRBV3-2), with a tentative D call TRBD1 (5 bases). This CDR3 region has 14 residues. Trimming left V 1 base short and J 7 bases short, with 8 bases between. From germline, CDR1 is LGHDT and CDR2 YNNKEL (reference sequence). As DNA, the CDR3 is TGTGCCAGCAGCCAAGCGACAGTAAATTCACCCCTCCACTTT. Translating gives CASSQATVNSPLHF.

The chain joins TRBV5-6 to TRBJ2-1; 8 positions match TRBD2. The CDR3 is 15 amino acids. CDR1 SGHDT and CDR2 YYEEEE come from the germline V gene. The V segment lost 0 bases and the J segment 8 bases; nucleotides outside the gene matches: 7. DNA of the CDR3: TGTGCCAGCAGCTTGGGCCGGGGGGGCCCCCATGAGCAGTTCTTC. As protein: CASSLGRGGPHEQFF.

The V and J genes are TRBV6-5 and TRBJ2-5; tentatively, D is TRBD1 (5 bases). This CDR3 region has 12 residues. Germline V lookup: CDR1 MNHEY, CDR2 SVGAGI. Trimming took off 6 bases at V and 2 bases at J, with 7 bases between the two ends. CDR3 in amino acids: CASRGPQETQYF. In nucleotides, the CDR3 is TGTGCCAGCAGGGGGCCTCAAGAGACCCAGTACTTC.

This CDR3 is CASSSGQNYEQYF. CDR3 nucleotides: TGCGCCAGCAGCTCGGGACAGAATTACGAGCAGTACTTC. The genes are TRBV5-1 and TRBJ2-7; 7 positions match TRBD1. The germline gives CDR1 SGHRS, CDR2 YFSETQ. Trimming took 3 bases from V and 4 from J; bases not matched to a gene: 4. This CDR3 is 13 amino acids long.

This clone was counted a single time. This chain links TRBV10-3 with TRBJ2-1; 7 bases match TRBD1. Germline V gives CDR1 ENHRY, CDR2 SYGVKD. The CDR3 runs to 16 residues. The junction had 7 bases not matched to a gene; V was cut back by 2 bases and J by 3 bases. The CDR3 DNA is TGTGCCATCAGTGAGGCGATGGGACAGAACTACAATGAGCAGTTCTTC. It specifies CAISEAMGQNYNEQFF.

The V gene is TRBV19, the J gene TRBJ2-7, with a weak D call TRBD1 (6 bases). The V and J ends lost 7 bases and 4 bases respectively, with 20 bases between them. Germline assignment: CDR1 LNHDA and CDR2 SQIVND (reference sequence). The CDR3 is made up of 15 amino acids. This CDR3 is CASTEGVSNMYEQYF. CDR3 DNA: TGTGCCAGTACCGAGGGGGTATCGAATATGTACGAGCAGTACTTC.

The gene calls are TRBV24-1 and TRBJ1-6, with D possibly being TRBD1 (6 bases). There are 13 residues in the CDR3. V dropped 5 bases and J dropped 8 bases, with 9 bases sitting between them. Per the germline V gene, CDR1 is KGHDR and CDR2 is SFDVKD. In DNA form, the CDR3 reads TGTGCCACCAGTGGTAACAGGGATTCACCCCTCCACTTT. Translating it yields CATSGNRDSPLHF.

The rearrangement uses TRBV7-2 and TRBJ2-5; 11 bases line up with TRBD2. This CDR3 is built from 15 residues. Germline-derived CDR1 and CDR2 are SGHTA and FQGNSA. The junction had 3 bases not matched to a gene; V was cut back by 1 base and J by 5 bases. CDR3 nucleotides: TGTGCCAGCAGCTTAGGACTAGCGGGATATGAGACCCAGTACTTC. This codes for CASSLGLAGYETQYF.

The CDR3 coding sequence is TGTGCCAGCAGCTATACCGGGGGGGGGCCCACCTACGAGCAGTACTTC. It is translated as CASSYTGGGPTYEQYF. The V call is TRBV7-2, the J call TRBJ2-7; 8 nucleotides align to TRBD2. V gave up 4 bases and J gave up 2 bases; unmatched junction bases: 10. This CDR3 region has 16 residues. Germline V CDR1 and CDR2: SGHTA, FQGNSA.

The count of this clone is one. The chain is built from TRBV21-1 and TRBJ2-5; TRBD2 was called by the table and not checked on the DNA. TRBV21-1 is a listed pseudogene. This CDR3 has 16 residues. The chain's CDR3 is CASSKEVAGAQETQYF. DNA of the CDR3: TGTGCCAGCAGCAAAGAAGTAGCGGGAGCTCAAGAGACCCAGTACTTC.

The chain recombines TRBV10-3 with TRBJ1-4, with D possibly being TRBD1 (5 bases). V shed 2 bases and J shed 8 bases, with 12 bases lying between them. The germline V gene encodes CDR1 ENHRY and CDR2 SYGVKD. The CDR3 contains 14 residues. Written as DNA, the CDR3 is TGTGCCATCAGTGAGGCACAGGAGGGCGAAAAACTGTTTTTT. Translation gives CAISEAQEGEKLFF.

The rearrangement links TRBV19 to TRBJ1-4, with D unresolved. The CDR3 consists of 14 residues. CDR1 is LNHDA and CDR2 is SQIVND in the germline V gene (reference sequence). The V end lost 1 base, the J end lost 8 bases, and 11 bases lay between the germline ends. The CDR3, as DNA: TGTGCCAGTAGTATAGGTGGAGGGAGGGAAAAACTGTTTTTT. This codes for CASSIGGGREKLFF.

The rearrangement uses TRBV30 and TRBJ2-5, with 8 bases fitting TRBD1. Germline values: CDR1 GTSNPN, CDR2 SVGIG (reference sequence). The trim removed 4 bases at V and 5 bases at J, leaving 9 bases unmatched. This CDR3 contains 14 residues. The DNA of the CDR3 is TGTGCCTGGAAATCGACAGGGGACGCGGAGACCCAGTACTTC. This encodes CAWKSTGDAETQYF.

The genes are TRBV28 and TRBJ1-2; D perhaps matches TRBD1 (5 bases). The CDR3 is 14 amino acids. Trimming took 2 bases from V and 3 from J, leaving 10 bases between them. CDR1 MDHEN and CDR2 SYDVKM come from the germline V gene. The CDR3 here is CASSLGSGHYGYTF. CDR3 nucleotides: TGTGCCAGCAGTTTAGGTTCAGGGCACTATGGCTACACCTTC.

V and J are TRBV5-1 and TRBJ2-1; TRBD2 matches 16 bases. The V gene end was trimmed by 2 bases and the J gene end by 2 bases; junction bases not matched to a gene: 1. The CDR3 covers 17 residues. Germline V gives CDR1 SGHRS, CDR2 YFSETQ. CDR3 DNA sequence: TGCGCCAGCAGCTTTGGGACTAGCGGGGGGGCCTACAATGAGCAGTTCTTC. This encodes CASSFGTSGGAYNEQFF.

The genes are TRBV2 and TRBJ1-3, with 11 bases that match TRBD1. Per germline, CDR1 SNHLY and CDR2 FYNNEI. The CDR3 loop spans 18 amino acids. The J segment lost 0 bases and the V segment lost 6 bases, leaving 10 bases of the junction unmatched. As DNA, the CDR3 is TGTGCCAGCAGCCTCCCCGGACAGGGGGCTCACTCTGGAAACACCATATATTTT. Its protein product is CASSLPGQGAHSGNTIYF.

The J gene is TRBJ1-1, the V gene TRBV7-2; D is ambiguous. There are 14 residues in the CDR3. Germline-derived CDR1 and CDR2 are SGHTA and FQGNSA. Trimming removed 7 bases at V and 1 base at J, with 13 bases between. The CDR3 coding sequence is TGTGCCAGCACCTTTACGGGTTCGAACACTGAAGCTTTCTTT. Its protein product is CASTFTGSNTEAFF.

The V call is TRBV19, the J call TRBJ2-1; D unclear. Germline V gene lookup returns CDR1 LNHDA and CDR2 SQIVND (reference sequence). CDR3 length equals 11 residues. V lost 3 bases and J 12 bases, leaving 9 bases between the germline ends. CDR3 in amino acids: CASSIGSVQFF. Here the CDR3 DNA reads TGTGCCAGTAGTATTGGAAGCGTGCAGTTCTTC. The variable domain in full, with the rest retrieved from reference TRBV19 and TRBJ2-1, is DGGITQSPKYLFRKEGQNVTLSCEQNLNHDAMYWYRQDPGQGLRLIYYSQIVNDFQKGDIAEGYSVSREKKESFPLTVTSAQKNPTAFYLCASSIGSVQFFGPGTRLTVL.

This chain connects TRBV3-1 (or the pseudogene TRBV3-2) to TRBJ2-1; 13 bases match TRBD2. This CDR3 has 17 residues. V gave up 4 bases and J gave up 0 bases; unmatched junction bases: 3. Per the germline V gene, CDR1 is LGHDT and CDR2 is YNNKEL (reference sequence). CDR3 DNA: TGTGCCAGCAGCCCTTGGACTAGCGGGAGCTCCTACAATGAGCAGTTCTTC. Translated: CASSPWTSGSSYNEQFF.

This chain joins TRBV2 and TRBJ2-1, with 7 bases lining up with TRBD2. Trimming at V came to 6 bases and at J to 4 bases, leaving 6 bases not matched to a gene. The CDR3 has 14 residues. Looked up from germline, CDR1 is SNHLY and CDR2 is FYNNEI. The CDR3: CASRPSGGYNEQFF. The CDR3 region has the DNA TGTGCCAGCAGGCCCTCGGGAGGATACAATGAGCAGTTCTTC.